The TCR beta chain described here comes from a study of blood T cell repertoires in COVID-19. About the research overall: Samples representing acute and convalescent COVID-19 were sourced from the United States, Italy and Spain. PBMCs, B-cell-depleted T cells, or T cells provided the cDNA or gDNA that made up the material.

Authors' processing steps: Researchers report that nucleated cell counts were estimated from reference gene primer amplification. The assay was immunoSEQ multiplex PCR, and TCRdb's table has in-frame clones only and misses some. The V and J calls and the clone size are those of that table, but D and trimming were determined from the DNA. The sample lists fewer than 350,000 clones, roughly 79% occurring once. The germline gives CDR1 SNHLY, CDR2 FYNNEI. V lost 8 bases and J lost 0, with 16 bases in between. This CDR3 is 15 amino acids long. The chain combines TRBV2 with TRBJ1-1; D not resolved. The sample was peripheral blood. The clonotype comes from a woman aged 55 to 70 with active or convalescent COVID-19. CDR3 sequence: CASGREVQMNTEAFF. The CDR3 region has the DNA TGTGCCAGCGGGAGGGAAGTTCAGATGAACACTGAAGCTTTCTTT.